Listed here are 12 T cell receptor delta chains from one sample, sequenced in a study of Vδ1+ human thymocytes. These receptors lack a known antigen. The template was reverse-transcribed extracted RNA. Pooled V-gene forward primers with one constant-region reverse primer generated the CDR3 amplicons by multiplex PCR. TCRdb reanalyzed the multiplex PCR reads using CATT. The sample contains 70,000 to 90,000 delta-chain clones, about 35% of which appear only once. Overall study findings and caveats: In the thymus, TRG and TRD repertoires looked highly polyclonal with Gaussian CDR3 lengths.

The specimen sequenced was Vdelta1+ gamma-delta thymocytes from the thymus. Subset indicated: FACS-sorted CD3+ TCRalphabeta- TCRVdelta1+ TCRVdelta2- thymocytes. The receptor set was obtained from a boy younger than two who had congenital heart surgery.

This clone occurred a few times. The chain is built from TRDV1 and TRDJ1; 9 nucleotides agree with TRDD2. The germline V gene has CDR1 TSWWSYY and CDR2 QGS. This CDR3 comprises 19 residues. The J segment lost 7 bases and the V segment lost 3 bases, leaving 21 bases of the junction unmatched. CDR3 residues: CALGEKAFLLGGPRGKLIF. The CDR3 DNA follows: TGTGCTCTTGGGGAGAAGGCCTTCCTACTCGGGGGGCCACGGGGTAAACTCATCTTT.

This chain joins TRDV1 and TRDJ1; 8 positions agree with TRDD3. J gave up 3 bases and V 0 bases, and 15 bases lay outside the gene matches. The germline gives CDR1 TSWWSYY, CDR2 QGS. There are 19 residues in the CDR3. The CDR3 reads CALGELLRAGGGFADKLIF. The CDR3 bases are TGTGCTCTTGGGGAACTGTTGCGTGCTGGGGGAGGATTTGCCGATAAACTCATCTTT.

The chain recombines TRDV1 with TRDJ1; 10 positions agree with TRDD3. The CDR3 consists of 16 residues. Germline lookup yields CDR1 TSWWSYY and CDR2 QGS. After removal of 1 base from V and 5 bases from J, the junction contained 7 bases not matched to a gene. The CDR3 region has the DNA TGTGCTCTTGGGGAACGTACGTTGGGGGATACTGATAAACTCATCTTT. This gives the protein CALGERTLGDTDKLIF.

V gene TRDV1 combines with J gene TRDJ1, with 8 bases aligning to TRDD3. The V gene end was trimmed by 8 bases and the J gene end by 0 bases; junction bases not matched to a gene: 14. CDR1 is TSWWSYY and CDR2 is QGS in the germline V gene. The length of the CDR3 is 17 residues. CDR3 bases: TGTGCTCTTTACGGACGACTGGGGGTGGGGTACACCGATAAACTCATCTTT. Its translation is CALYGRLGVGYTDKLIF.

V and J are TRDV1 and TRDJ1, with 10 bases lining up with TRDD3. The germline gives CDR1 TSWWSYY, CDR2 QGS. The CDR3 runs 22 residues. Unmatched junction bases numbered 23, after V lost 1 base and J lost 3 bases. The CDR3 nucleotides read TGTGCTCTTGGGGAACGGAATCCCCTCACGGGGGATTGGGGGATACTGGCCGATAAACTCATCTTT. Translating it yields CALGERNPLTGDWGILADKLIF.

The J gene is TRDJ1, the V gene TRDV1; a weak D match, TRDD3 (6 bases). Trimming removed 1 base at V and 0 bases at J, with 18 bases between. In germline, CDR1 is TSWWSYY, CDR2 QGS. The CDR3 is made up of 18 amino acids. The CDR3 bases are TGTGCTCTTGGGGAACCAGTCAGGGGGGGACCGCACACCGATAAACTCATCTTT. Translation: CALGEPVRGGPHTDKLIF.

There are a few counts of this clone. This sequence joins TRDV1 and TRDJ1; 9 bases line up with TRDD3. The trim removed 4 bases at V and 0 bases at J, leaving 12 bases unmatched. Germline V gene sequence: CDR1 TSWWSYY, CDR2 QGS. The CDR3 contains 18 residues. This chain's CDR3 is CALGGRYWGTPYTDKLIF. CDR3 DNA: TGTGCTCTTGGGGGGAGGTACTGGGGGACGCCGTACACCGATAAACTCATCTTT.

The table lists this clone with a few counts. The V call is TRDV1, the J call TRDJ1; 13 bases map to TRDD3. Losses at the gene ends were 3 bases for V and 3 bases for J; bases not matched to a gene: 16. The CDR3 is made up of 20 amino acids. Germline CDR1 is TSWWSYY and CDR2 is QGS. The CDR3 spells CALGEPSSPTLGDTADKLIF. The DNA for the CDR3 is TGTGCTCTTGGGGAGCCGTCGAGTCCTACACTGGGGGATACGGCCGATAAACTCATCTTT.

The rearrangement links TRDV1 to TRDJ1; D perhaps matches TRDD3 (5 bases). Germline V CDR1 and CDR2: TSWWSYY, QGS. This CDR3 is built from 19 residues. V dropped 0 bases and J dropped 2 bases, with 22 bases sitting between them. CDR3 loop: CALGELETPRIGVTDKLIF. As DNA, the CDR3 is TGTGCTCTTGGGGAACTAGAAACCCCCAGGATTGGGGTTACCGATAAACTCATCTTT.

A remark on this clone: A much larger clonotype is one base distant, so this may be a read error. The rearrangement uses TRDV2 and TRDJ1; 9 nucleotides align to TRDD3. CDR3 length equals 17 residues. With 7 bases clipped from V and 4 bases from J, the junction kept 18 bases outside the gene matches. In germline, CDR1 is GEAIGNYY, CDR2 EKD. The CDR3 bases are TGTGCCTGGAACTACTGGGGGAACCCGGTGCACGGCGATAAACTCATCTTT. Translated: CAWNYWGNPVHGDKLIF.

This clone is classed as medium-sized. The chain couples TRDV2 to TRDJ3, with D unresolved. CDR1 and CDR2 from the germline V gene are GEAIGNYY and EKD. The CDR3 runs 14 residues. V lost 0 bases to trimming and J lost 4 bases, with 3 bases between them. In DNA, the CDR3 is TGTGCCTGTGACACCGGATGGGACACCCGACAGATGTTTTTC. Its translation: CACDTGWDTRQMFF.

This sequence joins TRDV1 and TRDJ1, with TRDD2 matching over 7 bases. The germline V gene has CDR1 TSWWSYY and CDR2 QGS. Unmatched junction bases numbered 17, after V lost 3 bases and J lost 1 base. There are 19 residues in the CDR3. Written as DNA, the CDR3 is TGTGCTCTTGGGGACCCTTCCTTTCCCCCGACTGGAACCACCGATAAACTCATCTTT. This gives the protein CALGDPSFPPTGTTDKLIF.